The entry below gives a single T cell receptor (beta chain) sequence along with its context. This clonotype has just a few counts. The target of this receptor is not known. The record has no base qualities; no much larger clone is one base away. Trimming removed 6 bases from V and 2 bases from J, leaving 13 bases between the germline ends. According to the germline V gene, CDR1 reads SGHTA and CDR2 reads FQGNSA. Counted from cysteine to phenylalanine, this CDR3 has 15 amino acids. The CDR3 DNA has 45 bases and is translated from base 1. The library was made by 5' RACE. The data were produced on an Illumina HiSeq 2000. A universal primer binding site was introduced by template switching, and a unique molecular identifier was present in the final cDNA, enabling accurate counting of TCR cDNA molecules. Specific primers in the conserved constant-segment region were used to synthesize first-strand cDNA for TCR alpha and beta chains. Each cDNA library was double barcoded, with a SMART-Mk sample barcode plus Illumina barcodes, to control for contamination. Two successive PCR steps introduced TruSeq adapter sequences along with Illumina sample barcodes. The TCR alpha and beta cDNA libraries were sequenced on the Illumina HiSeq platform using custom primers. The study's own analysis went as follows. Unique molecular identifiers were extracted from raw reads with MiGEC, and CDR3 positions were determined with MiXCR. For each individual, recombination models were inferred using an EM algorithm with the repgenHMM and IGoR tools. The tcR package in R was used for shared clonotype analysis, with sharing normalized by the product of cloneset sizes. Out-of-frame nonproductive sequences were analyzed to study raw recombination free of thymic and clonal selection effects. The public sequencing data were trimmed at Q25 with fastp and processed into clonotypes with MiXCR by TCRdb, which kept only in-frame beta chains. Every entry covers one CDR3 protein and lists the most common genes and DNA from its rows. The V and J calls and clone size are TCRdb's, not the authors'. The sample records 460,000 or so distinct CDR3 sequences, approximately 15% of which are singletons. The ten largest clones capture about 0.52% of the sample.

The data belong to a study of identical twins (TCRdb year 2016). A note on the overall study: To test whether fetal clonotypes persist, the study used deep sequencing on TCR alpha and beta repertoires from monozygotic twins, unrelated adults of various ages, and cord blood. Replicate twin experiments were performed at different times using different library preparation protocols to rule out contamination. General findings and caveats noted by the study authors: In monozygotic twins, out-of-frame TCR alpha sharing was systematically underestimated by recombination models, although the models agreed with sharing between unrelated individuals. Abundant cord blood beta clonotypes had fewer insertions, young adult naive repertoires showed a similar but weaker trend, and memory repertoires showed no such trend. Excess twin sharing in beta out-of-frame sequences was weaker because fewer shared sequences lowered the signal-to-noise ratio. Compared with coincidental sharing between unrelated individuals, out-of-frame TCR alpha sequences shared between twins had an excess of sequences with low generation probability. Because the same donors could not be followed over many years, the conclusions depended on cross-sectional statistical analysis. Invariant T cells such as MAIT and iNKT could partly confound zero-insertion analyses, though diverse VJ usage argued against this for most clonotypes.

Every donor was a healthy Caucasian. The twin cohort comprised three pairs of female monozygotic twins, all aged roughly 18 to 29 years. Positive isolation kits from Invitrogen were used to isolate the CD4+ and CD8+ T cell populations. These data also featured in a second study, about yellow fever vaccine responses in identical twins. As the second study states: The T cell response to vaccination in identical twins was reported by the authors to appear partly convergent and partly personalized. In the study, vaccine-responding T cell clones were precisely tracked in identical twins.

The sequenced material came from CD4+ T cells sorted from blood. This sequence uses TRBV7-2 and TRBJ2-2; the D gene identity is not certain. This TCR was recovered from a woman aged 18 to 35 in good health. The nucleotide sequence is TGTGCCAGCAGTAAAGTTTGGTCAAACACCGGGGAGCTGTTTTTT. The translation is CASSKVWSNTGELFF.